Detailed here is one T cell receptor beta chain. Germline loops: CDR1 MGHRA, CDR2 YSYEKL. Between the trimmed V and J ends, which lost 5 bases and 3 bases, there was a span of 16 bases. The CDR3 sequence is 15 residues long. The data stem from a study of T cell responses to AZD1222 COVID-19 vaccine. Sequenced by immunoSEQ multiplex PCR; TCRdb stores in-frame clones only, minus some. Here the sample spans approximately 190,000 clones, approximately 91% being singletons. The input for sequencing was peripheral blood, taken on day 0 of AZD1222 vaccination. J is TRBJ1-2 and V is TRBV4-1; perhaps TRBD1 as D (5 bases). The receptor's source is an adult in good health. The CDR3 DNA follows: TGCGCCAGCAGCTATGAGTACCTACAGGACTATGGCTACACCTTC. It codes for CASSYEYLQDYGYTF.